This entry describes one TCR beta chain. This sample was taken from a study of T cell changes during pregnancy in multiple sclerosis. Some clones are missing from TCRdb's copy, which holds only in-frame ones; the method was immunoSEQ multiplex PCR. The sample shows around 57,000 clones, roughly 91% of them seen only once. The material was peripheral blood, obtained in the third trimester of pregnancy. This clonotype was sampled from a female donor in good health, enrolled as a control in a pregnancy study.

The CDR3 DNA sequence: TGTGCCAGCAGCAAAGGGGGGGGTACGGACACCATATATTTT. It translates to CASSKGGGTDTIYF. The J gene is TRBJ1-3, the V gene TRBV21-1. TRBV21-1 is noted as a pseudogene. The CDR3 is made up of 14 amino acids.